Below, 25 T cell receptor beta chains from the same sample are listed, as sequenced in a study of T cells in pancreatic ductal adenocarcinoma. No neoadjuvant therapy was given to the selected pancreatic ductal adenocarcinoma patients before their surgery. Only in-frame clones appear in the TCRdb table, and some are missing; sequencing was by immunoSEQ multiplex PCR. The data contain over 85,000 clones, 90% to 95% of them singletons. The sequencing input was PBMCs. The source is a human donor with pancreatic ductal adenocarcinoma.

The V and J genes are TRBV25-1 and TRBJ1-2, with 7 bases lining up with TRBD1. In germline, CDR1 is MGHDK, CDR2 SYGVNS. The CDR3 has 15 amino acids. The V and J ends lost 5 bases and 7 bases, in that order; junction bases with no gene match: 13. The CDR3 nucleotides read TGTGCCAGCAGTAGGCCCGGAACAGGGGCGGGTGGCTACACCTTC. Translating gives CASSRPGTGAGGYTF.

The chain uses TRBV18 and TRBJ2-7; TRBD2 aligns across 8 bases. The ends lost 3 bases at V and 2 bases at J; junction bases unmatched: 18. Germline assignment: CDR1 KGHSH and CDR2 LQKENI. The CDR3 consists of 19 residues. As DNA, the CDR3 is TGTGCCAGCTCACCGTCGAGTTTCCCCGGTACTAGCGGAACCTACGAGCAGTACTTC. Translating it yields CASSPSSFPGTSGTYEQYF.

Note on this clone: Other DNA variants within this sample encode the same CDR3. This rearrangement joins TRBV7-2 to TRBJ1-1; TRBD1 is a possible D gene (5 bases). This CDR3 is 13 amino acids long. CDR1 is SGHTA, CDR2 FQGNSA, per germline. Trimming took off 5 bases at V and 4 bases at J, with 11 bases between the two ends. CDR3 loop: CASSQGVGTEAFF. CDR3 DNA sequence: TGTGCCAGCAGCCAAGGGGTGGGCACTGAAGCTTTCTTT.

J is TRBJ2-7 and V is TRBV11-2; TRBD1 matches 10 bases. Trimming cost V 5 bases and J 6 bases; bases outside gene matches: 10. The length of the CDR3 is 15 residues. The germline V gene has CDR1 SGHAT and CDR2 FQNNGV. The CDR3: CASSTMGQGIGEQYF. CDR3 sequence (DNA): TGTGCCAGCAGCACGATGGGACAGGGGATCGGCGAGCAGTACTTC.

This chain joins TRBV19 and TRBJ2-1; 7 nucleotides align to TRBD2. Trimming removed 1 base from V and 4 bases from J; junction bases left unmatched: 7. CDR3 length: 16 residues. Germline loops: CDR1 LNHDA, CDR2 SQIVND (reference sequence). CDR3 region: CASSIVAGDLYNEQFF. The DNA for the CDR3 is TGTGCCAGTAGTATAGTCGCGGGGGATTTATACAATGAGCAGTTCTTC.

The rearrangement uses TRBV2 and TRBJ1-4; D might be TRBD1 (5 bases). V gave up 7 bases and J gave up 8 bases, with 17 bases separating them. The CDR3 covers 14 residues. Germline CDR1 is SNHLY and CDR2 is FYNNEI. The CDR3 coding sequence is TGTGCCAGCATGGGCGGGGGGGTTGGAGAAAAACTGTTTTTT. Protein sequence: CASMGGGVGEKLFF.

The rearrangement uses TRBV5-1 and TRBJ2-1, with TRBD2 matching 8 bases. This CDR3 spans 14 amino acids. J lost 12 bases, V lost 3 bases, and 11 bases had no gene match. Germline CDR1 and CDR2: SGHRS and YFSETQ. The CDR3 loop is CASSSGTSTMVQFF. In nucleotides, the CDR3 is TGCGCCAGCAGCTCCGGGACTAGTACAATGGTGCAGTTCTTC.

The rearrangement uses TRBV20-1 and TRBJ2-1; D unclear. Trimming removed 7 bases at V and 4 bases at J, with 8 bases between. CDR1 and CDR2 (germline): DFQATT, SNEGSKA (reference sequence). The CDR3 length is 11 residues. The DNA of the CDR3 is TGCAGTGAACAAGTTTACAATGAGCAGTTCTTC. Residues: CSEQVYNEQFF.

The rearrangement links TRBV5-4 to TRBJ2-7; TRBD1 aligns across 7 bases. This CDR3 contains 14 residues. V lost 4 bases, J lost 5 bases, and 9 bases stayed unmatched. Germline V CDR1 and CDR2: SGHNT, YYREEE (reference sequence). CDR3 in DNA: TGTGCCAGCAGCCTCCGACAGGGTTCCCACGAGCAGTACTTC. Protein: CASSLRQGSHEQYF. Drawing the rest from reference TRBV5-4 and TRBJ2-7, the complete variable domain is ETGVTQSPTHLIKTRGQQVTLRCSSQSGHNTVSWYQQALGQGPQFIFQYYREEENGRGNFPPRFSGLQFPNYSSELNVNALELDDSALYLCASSLRQGSHEQYFGPGTRLTVT.

The chain is built from TRBV19 and TRBJ1-1; 7 nucleotides agree with TRBD1. V was pared by 7 bases and J by 1 base, with 6 bases of the junction left unmatched. CDR3 length: 14 residues. The V gene's germline CDR1 is LNHDA and CDR2 SQIVND (reference sequence). The CDR3 protein is CASTWDRQNTEAFF. In nucleotides, the CDR3 is TGTGCCAGTACATGGGACAGACAGAACACTGAAGCTTTCTTT.

The CDR3 nucleotides read TGTGCCAGCAGCTGGACTATCTCTGGGGCCAACGTCCTGACTTTC. Residues: CASSWTISGANVLTF. The chain combines TRBV7-9 with TRBJ2-6; the D gene is possibly TRBD2 (6 bases). Germline-derived CDR1 and CDR2 are SEHNR and FQNEAQ (reference sequence). Between the trimmed V and J ends, which lost 4 bases and 0 bases, there was a span of 7 bases. The CDR3 length is 15 residues.

The chain combines TRBV5-1 with TRBJ2-7, with TRBD1 matching over 9 bases. Per germline, CDR1 SGHRS and CDR2 YFSETQ. The CDR3 totals 17 residues. V lost 4 bases and J lost 9; bases outside the gene matches: 20. CDR3 loop: CASSRDRDLVGTPMQYF. CDR3 coding DNA: TGCGCCAGCAGCAGGGACAGGGACTTGGTGGGCACTCCGATGCAGTACTTC. Variable domain in full (rest from reference TRBV5-1 and TRBJ2-7): KAGVTQTPRYLIKTRGQQVTLSCSPISGHRSVSWYQQTPGQGLQFLFEYFSETQRNKGNFPGRFSGRQFSNSRSEMNVSTLELGDSALYLCASSRDRDLVGTPMQYFGPGTRLTVT.

The chain carries TRBV11-2 and TRBJ1-2, with 9 positions matching TRBD1. Germline trimming cut 5 bases from V and 0 bases from J; bases unmatched to any gene: 4. The germline gives CDR1 SGHAT, CDR2 FQNNGV. The CDR3 runs 15 residues. The DNA for the CDR3 is TGTGCCAGCAGCATGCGGACAGGGGCTAACTATGGCTACACCTTC. Its translation: CASSMRTGANYGYTF.

This chain uses TRBV19 with TRBJ1-5; unclear D gene. Germline lookup yields CDR1 LNHDA and CDR2 SQIVND (reference sequence). Trimming cost V 0 bases and J 9 bases, with 12 bases left between them. This CDR3 comprises 14 residues. Here the CDR3 reads CASSIDQALWPQHF. In nucleotides, the CDR3 is TGTGCCAGTAGTATAGATCAGGCTCTGTGGCCCCAGCATTTT.

This CDR3 reads CASSNRDSQETQYF. CDR3 bases: TGTGCCAGCAGCAACCGGGACAGCCAAGAGACCCAGTACTTC. The chain has TRBV21-1 and TRBJ2-5; the listed D gene, TRBD1, was not tested against the DNA. TRBV21-1 is a documented pseudogene. The CDR3 totals 14 residues.

The genes are TRBV7-3 and TRBJ1-2; D not certain. Germline V gives CDR1 SGHTA, CDR2 FQGTGA. The CDR3 sequence is 14 residues long. Trimming cost V 0 bases and J 8 bases, with 13 bases left between them. CDR3: CASSLTPGGEGYTF. DNA of the CDR3: TGTGCCAGCAGCTTAACCCCCGGAGGAGAAGGCTACACCTTC.

The chain carries TRBV11-3 and TRBJ2-2, with 8 bases aligning to TRBD1. Germline V lookup: CDR1 SGHNT, CDR2 YENEEA. This CDR3 contains 16 residues. Unmatched junction bases numbered 7, after V lost 4 bases and J lost 3 bases. The CDR3 loop is CASSSWRGQDTGELFF. CDR3 DNA: TGTGCCAGCAGCTCCTGGAGGGGACAGGACACCGGGGAGCTGTTTTTT. The entire variable domain, with the rest obtained from reference TRBV11-3 and TRBJ2-2, is as follows: EAGVVQSPRYKIIEKKQPVAFWCNPISGHNTLYWYLQNLGQGPELLIRYENEEAVDDSQLPKDRFSAERLKGVDSTLKIQPAELGDSAVYLCASSSWRGQDTGELFFGEGSRLTVL.

The V call is TRBV7-2, the J call TRBJ2-7; tentative D call: TRBD2 (6 bases). This CDR3 has 14 amino acids. V dropped 5 bases and J dropped 3 bases, with 14 bases sitting between them. Germline values: CDR1 SGHTA, CDR2 FQGNSA. The CDR3 loop reads CASSPGGPIYEQYF. In DNA, the CDR3 is TGTGCCAGCAGCCCCGGAGGGCCGATCTACGAGCAGTACTTC. The whole variable domain, remainder taken from reference TRBV7-2 and TRBJ2-7, is GAGVSQSPSNKVTEKGKDVELRCDPISGHTALYWYRQSLGQGLEFLIYFQGNSAPDKSGLPSDRFSAERTGGSVSTLTIQRTQQEDSAVYLCASSPGGPIYEQYFGPGTRLTVT.

The chain links TRBV7-8 to TRBJ1-1; D call uncertain. Germline values: CDR1 SGHVS, CDR2 FQNEAQ. The V and J ends lost 3 bases and 0 bases respectively, with 8 bases between them. The CDR3 totals 14 residues. The CDR3 DNA sequence: TGTGCCAGCAGCTTGGGCGGGATGAACACTGAAGCTTTCTTT. Its protein product is CASSLGGMNTEAFF.

This clone has more than one count but fewer than ten. The gene calls are TRBV5-1 and TRBJ1-4; TRBD1 might be the D (5 bases). From germline, CDR1 is SGHRS and CDR2 YFSETQ. Trimming cost V 4 bases and J 4 bases, with 14 bases left between them. The CDR3 spans 15 residues. CDR3 DNA sequence: TGCGCCAGCAGCCCAGAGCCAGGGCTTAATGAAAAACTGTTTTTT. Amino acids: CASSPEPGLNEKLFF.

The rearrangement joins TRBV10-3 to TRBJ2-7; the match to TRBD1 covers 10 bases. CDR3 size: 16 residues. CDR1 and CDR2 from the germline V gene are ENHRY and SYGVKD. V lost 5 bases, J lost 9 bases, and 16 bases stayed unmatched. CDR3 DNA: TGTGCCATCAGTTCCGGGACAGGGGACATTTCGGCTGTGCAGTACTTC. The encoded protein is CAISSGTGDISAVQYF.

This sequence joins TRBV29-1 and TRBJ2-7; 12 bases agree with TRBD2. This CDR3 is built from 15 residues. Germline CDR1 SQVTM, CDR2 ANQGSEA. Trimming removed 0 bases from V and 2 bases from J; junction bases left unmatched: 2. The CDR3 sequence is CSVEDTSGRPYEQYF. In DNA form, the CDR3 reads TGCAGCGTTGAAGATACTAGCGGGAGGCCCTACGAGCAGTACTTC.

The rearrangement joins TRBV5-4 to TRBJ2-1; D is possibly TRBD2 (7 bases). The germline gives CDR1 SGHNT, CDR2 YYREEE (reference sequence). CDR3 length: 16 residues. V dropped 0 bases and J dropped 10 bases, with 20 bases sitting between them. CDR3: CASSLAGRTPGGEQFF. DNA of the CDR3: TGTGCCAGCAGCTTGGCCGGGAGGACCCCTGGGGGCGAGCAGTTCTTC.

This clone occurred once. This chain joins TRBV10-1 and TRBJ2-1; D is perhaps TRBD2 (6 bases). Trimming left V 6 bases short and J 0 bases short, with 15 bases between. Germline assignment: CDR1 WNHNN and CDR2 SYGVQD (reference sequence). CDR3 length: 16 amino acids. CDR3 bases: TGCGCCAGCAGAGCGACTAGACAATGCTCCTACAATGAGCAGTTCTTC. Protein sequence: CASRATRQCSYNEQFF.

The chain joins TRBV10-1 to TRBJ2-2, with D possibly being TRBD1 (5 bases). CDR1 and CDR2 (germline): WNHNN, SYGVQD (reference sequence). This CDR3 is 12 amino acids long. V was shortened by 4 bases and J by 5 bases, with 5 bases between the two germline ends. CDR3 region: CASSGQTGELFF. The DNA for the CDR3 is TGCGCCAGCAGTGGACAGACCGGGGAGCTGTTTTTT.